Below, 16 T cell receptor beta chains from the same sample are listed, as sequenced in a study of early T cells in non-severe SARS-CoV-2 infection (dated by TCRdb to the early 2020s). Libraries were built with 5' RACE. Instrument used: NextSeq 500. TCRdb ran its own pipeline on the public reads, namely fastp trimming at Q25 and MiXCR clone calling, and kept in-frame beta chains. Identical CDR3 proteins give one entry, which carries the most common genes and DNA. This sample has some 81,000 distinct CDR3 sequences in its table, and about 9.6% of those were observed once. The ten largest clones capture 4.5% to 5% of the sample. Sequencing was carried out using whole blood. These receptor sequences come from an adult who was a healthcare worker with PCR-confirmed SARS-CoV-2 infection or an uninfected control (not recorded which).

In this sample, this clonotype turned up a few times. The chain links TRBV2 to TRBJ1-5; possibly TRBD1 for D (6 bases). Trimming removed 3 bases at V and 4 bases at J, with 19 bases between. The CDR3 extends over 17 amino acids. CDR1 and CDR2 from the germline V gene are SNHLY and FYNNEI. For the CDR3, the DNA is TGTGCCAGCAGTGAGAGAGGACATCCTCAGGGGAATCAGCCCCAGCATTTT. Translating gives CASSERGHPQGNQPQHF.

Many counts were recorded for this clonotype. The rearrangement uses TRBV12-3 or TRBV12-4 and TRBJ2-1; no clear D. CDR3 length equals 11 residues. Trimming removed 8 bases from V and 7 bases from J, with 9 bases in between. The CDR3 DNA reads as TGTGCCAGCGGCCGGAGTAATGAGCAGTTCTTC. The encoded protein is CASGRSNEQFF.

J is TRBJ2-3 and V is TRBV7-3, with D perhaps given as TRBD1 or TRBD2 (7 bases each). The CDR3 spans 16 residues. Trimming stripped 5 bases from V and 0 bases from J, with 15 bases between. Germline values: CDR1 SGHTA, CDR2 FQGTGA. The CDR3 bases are TGTGCCAGCAGCACGACCCAGGGGGGGAGCACAGATACGCAGTATTTT. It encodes CASSTTQGGSTDTQYF.

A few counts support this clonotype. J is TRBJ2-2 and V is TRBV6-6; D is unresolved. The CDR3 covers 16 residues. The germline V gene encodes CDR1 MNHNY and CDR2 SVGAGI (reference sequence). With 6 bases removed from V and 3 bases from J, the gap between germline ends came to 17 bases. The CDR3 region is CASSRSRSPDTGELFF. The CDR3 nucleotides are TGTGCCAGCAGCCGAAGTCGTAGCCCGGACACCGGGGAGCTGTTTTTT.

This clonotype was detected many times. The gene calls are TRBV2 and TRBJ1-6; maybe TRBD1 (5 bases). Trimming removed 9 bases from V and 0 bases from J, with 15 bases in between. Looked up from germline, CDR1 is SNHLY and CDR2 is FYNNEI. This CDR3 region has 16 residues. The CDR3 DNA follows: TGTGCCAGTAAAAGGGGCGGCAGCTCCTATAATTCACCCCTCCACTTT. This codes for CASKRGGSSYNSPLHF.

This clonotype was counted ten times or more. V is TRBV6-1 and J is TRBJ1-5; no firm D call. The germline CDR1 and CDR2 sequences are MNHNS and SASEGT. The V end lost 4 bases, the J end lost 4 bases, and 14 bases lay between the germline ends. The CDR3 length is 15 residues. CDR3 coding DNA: TGTGCCAGCAGTGGATCCGGTAGAGAAAATCAGCCCCAGCATTTT. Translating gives CASSGSGRENQPQHF.

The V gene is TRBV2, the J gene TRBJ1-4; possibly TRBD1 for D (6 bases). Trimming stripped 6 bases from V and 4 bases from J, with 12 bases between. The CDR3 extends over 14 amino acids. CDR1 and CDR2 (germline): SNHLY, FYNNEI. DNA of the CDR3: TGTGCCAGCAGACAGGGACGTGGTAATGAAAAACTGTTTTTT. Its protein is CASRQGRGNEKLFF.

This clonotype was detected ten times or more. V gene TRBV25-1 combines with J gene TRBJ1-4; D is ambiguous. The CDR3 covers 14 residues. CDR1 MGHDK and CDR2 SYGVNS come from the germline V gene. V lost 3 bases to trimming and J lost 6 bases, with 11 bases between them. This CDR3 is CASSEHGLDEKLFF. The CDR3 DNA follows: TGTGCCAGCAGTGAGCATGGGCTGGATGAAAAACTGTTTTTT. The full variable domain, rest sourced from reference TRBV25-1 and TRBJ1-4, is EADIYQTPRYLVIGTGKKITLECSQTMGHDKMYWYQQDPGMELHLIHYSYGVNSTEKGDLSSESTVSRIRTEHFPLTLESARPSHTSQYLCASSEHGLDEKLFFGSGTQLSVL.

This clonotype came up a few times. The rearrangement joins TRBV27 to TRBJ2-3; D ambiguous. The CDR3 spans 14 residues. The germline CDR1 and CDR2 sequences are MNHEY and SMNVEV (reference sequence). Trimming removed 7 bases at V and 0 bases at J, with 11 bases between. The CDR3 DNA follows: TGTGCCAGCATGGGCATACCTAGCACAGATACGCAGTATTTT. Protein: CASMGIPSTDTQYF.

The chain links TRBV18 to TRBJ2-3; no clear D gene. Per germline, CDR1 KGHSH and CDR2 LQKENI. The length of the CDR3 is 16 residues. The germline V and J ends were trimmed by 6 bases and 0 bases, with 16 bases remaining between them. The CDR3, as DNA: TGTGCCAGCTCCCCAACCATTGGTCAAAGCACAGATACGCAGTATTTT. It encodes CASSPTIGQSTDTQYF.

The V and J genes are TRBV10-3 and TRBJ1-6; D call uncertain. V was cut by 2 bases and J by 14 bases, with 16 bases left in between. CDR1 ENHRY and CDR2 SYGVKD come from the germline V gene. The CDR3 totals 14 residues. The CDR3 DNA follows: TGTGCCATCAGTGAGGGTCCGGTCCGGGAGGCCCTCCACTTT. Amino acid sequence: CAISEGPVREALHF.

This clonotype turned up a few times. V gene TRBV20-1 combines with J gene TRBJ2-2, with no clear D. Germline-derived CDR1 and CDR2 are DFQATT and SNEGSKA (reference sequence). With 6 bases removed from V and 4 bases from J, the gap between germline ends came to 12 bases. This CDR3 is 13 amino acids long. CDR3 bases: TGCAGTGCCTCTAGAGGTCTCACCGGGGAGCTGTTTTTT. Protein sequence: CSASRGLTGELFF.

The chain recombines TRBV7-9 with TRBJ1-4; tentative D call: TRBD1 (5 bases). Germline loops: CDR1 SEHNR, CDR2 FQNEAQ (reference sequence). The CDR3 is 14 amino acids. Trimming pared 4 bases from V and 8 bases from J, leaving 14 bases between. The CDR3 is CASSSSGLKEKLFF. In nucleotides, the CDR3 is TGTGCCAGCAGCTCTTCAGGGTTGAAGGAAAAACTGTTTTTT.

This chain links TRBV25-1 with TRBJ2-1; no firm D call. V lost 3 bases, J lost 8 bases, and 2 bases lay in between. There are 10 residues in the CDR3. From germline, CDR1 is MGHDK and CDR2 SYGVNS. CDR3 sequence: CASSDHEQFF. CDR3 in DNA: TGTGCCAGCAGTGACCATGAGCAGTTCTTC.

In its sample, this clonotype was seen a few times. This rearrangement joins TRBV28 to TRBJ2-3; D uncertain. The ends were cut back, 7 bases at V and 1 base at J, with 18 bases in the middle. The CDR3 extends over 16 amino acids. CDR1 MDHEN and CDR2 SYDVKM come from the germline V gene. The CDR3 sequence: CASTVLRSDGTDTQYF. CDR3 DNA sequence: TGTGCCAGCACCGTACTCCGGTCAGACGGCACAGATACGCAGTATTTT.

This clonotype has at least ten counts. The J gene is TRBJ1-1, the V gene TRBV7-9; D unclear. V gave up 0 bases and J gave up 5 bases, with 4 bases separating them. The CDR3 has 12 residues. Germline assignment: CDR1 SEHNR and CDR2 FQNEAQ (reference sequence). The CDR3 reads CASSLAVTEAFF. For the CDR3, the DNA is TGTGCCAGCAGCTTAGCGGTAACTGAAGCTTTCTTT.